The 6 T cell receptor beta chains listed next were all sequenced from one sample in a study of STAT3 mutations in large granular lymphocyte leukemia. Study outcomes and limitations: At least one immunodominant TCR beta clonotype appeared in every T-cell large granular lymphocyte leukemia patient.

Sequencing used immunoSEQ multiplex PCR; TCRdb keeps in-frame clones, though not all of them. The table includes 12,000 or so clones, approximately 83% detected once. These receptors lack a known antigen. The sequenced material came from peripheral blood mononuclear cells. All receptors derive from a man older than 75 with T-cell large granular lymphocyte leukemia. Some clones in this sample may be carry-over from other donors' samples.

The chain couples TRBV5-1 to TRBJ1-6; maybe TRBD1 (5 bases). The CDR3 loop spans 14 amino acids. V lost 4 bases to trimming and J lost 7 bases, with 12 bases between them. The germline CDR1 and CDR2 sequences are SGHRS and YFSETQ. The chain's CDR3 is CASSATGANSPLHF. The CDR3 DNA is TGCGCCAGCAGCGCGACCGGGGCCAATTCACCCCTCCACTTT.

This chain joins TRBV5-1 and TRBJ2-5; D call uncertain. Germline V gene data show CDR1 as SGHRS and CDR2 as YFSETQ. The CDR3 spans 15 residues. The V gene lost 6 bases and the J gene lost 1 base, with 16 bases spanning the gap. CDR3 sequence: CASILRPGPQETQYF. For the CDR3, the DNA is TGCGCCAGCATCCTTAGACCCGGGCCCCAAGAGACCCAGTACTTC. The complete variable domain, with remaining parts taken from reference TRBV5-1 and TRBJ2-5, reads KAGVTQTPRYLIKTRGQQVTLSCSPISGHRSVSWYQQTPGQGLQFLFEYFSETQRNKGNFPGRFSGRQFSNSRSEMNVSTLELGDSALYLCASILRPGPQETQYFGPGTRLLVL.

The chain uses TRBV7-9 and TRBJ2-3, with 7 bases that match TRBD1. Trimming removed 5 bases from V and 3 bases from J; junction bases left unmatched: 2. The CDR3 extends over 13 amino acids. Germline V gene data show CDR1 as SEHNR and CDR2 as FQNEAQ (reference sequence). The CDR3 DNA follows: TGTGCCAGCAGCCCGACAGGGACAGATACGCAGTATTTT. Amino acid sequence: CASSPTGTDTQYF.

This clone has only one observation. The V and J genes are TRBV2 and TRBJ2-5; D might be TRBD1 (6 bases). There are 13 residues in the CDR3. Trimming stripped 4 bases from V and 9 bases from J, with 15 bases between. The V gene's germline CDR1 is SNHLY and CDR2 FYNNEI. For the CDR3, the DNA is TGTGCCAGCAGTGGGGCCCGAGAGGGGGCCCAGTACTTC. This gives the protein CASSGAREGAQYF.

In DNA form, the CDR3 reads TGCGCCAGCGGGCAGGGGATGAACACTGAAGCTTTCTTT. This codes for CASGQGMNTEAFF. This chain joins TRBV5-1 and TRBJ1-1; tentative D call: TRBD1 (6 bases). Germline V gene lookup returns CDR1 SGHRS and CDR2 YFSETQ. Trimming removed 7 bases from V and 0 bases from J, with 10 bases in between. The CDR3 spans 13 residues.

This chain links TRBV4-1 with TRBJ1-1, with D unresolved. Germline V gene sequence: CDR1 MGHRA, CDR2 YSYEKL. V was shortened by 5 bases and J by 2 bases, with 12 bases between the two germline ends. This CDR3 comprises 14 residues. The CDR3 sequence: CASSSTVINTEAFF. DNA for the CDR3: TGCGCCAGCAGCTCAACAGTTATTAACACTGAAGCTTTCTTT.